This TCR beta chain was recorded in a study of neoadjuvant nivolumab and ipilimumab in lung cancer. Study-wide points: Only a small number of samples underwent TCR sequencing. Compared with tumor-adjacent uninvolved lung, resected tumors showed greater richness and clonality.

The CDR3 totals 13 residues. The J segment lost 3 bases and the V segment lost 6 bases, leaving 3 bases of the junction unmatched. CDR1 is SGHTA, CDR2 FQGNSA, per germline. Note on this clone: Its antigen is not identified.

The repertoire was sequenced with immunoSEQ multiplex PCR; TCRdb's copy has only in-frame clones and lacks some. Of tens of thousands of clones listed, roughly 87% are singletons. The material was peripheral blood, obtained before neoadjuvant nivolumab, alone or with ipilimumab. The sequence came from an adult with non-small cell lung cancer. The J gene is TRBJ2-7, the V gene TRBV7-2; 9 nucleotides line up with TRBD1. This CDR3 is CASRGQGRYEQYF. In DNA, the CDR3 is TGTGCCAGCAGGGGACAGGGTCGCTACGAGCAGTACTTC.